Sequencing of this T cell receptor (beta chain) was carried out in a study of blood T cell repertoires in COVID-19. The table lists this clone with a few counts. Repertoires were generated with immunoSEQ multiplex PCR, while TCRdb's copy carries only in-frame clones and drops some. Seen here are about 250,000 clones, around three quarters observed once, and the top ten hold about 3%. The germline V and J ends were trimmed by 4 bases and 2 bases, with 11 bases remaining between them. The CDR3 contains 13 residues. Per germline, CDR1 SQVTM and CDR2 ANQGSEA. Sample: peripheral blood. The chain carries TRBV29-1 and TRBJ2-5; TRBD1 is a possible D gene (6 bases). The origin of this receptor is a woman of 80 years or more with acute or convalescent COVID-19. CDR3 sequence reads: CSVVPTGQETQYF. CDR3 in DNA: TGCAGCGTTGTCCCGACAGGACAAGAGACCCAGTACTTC.